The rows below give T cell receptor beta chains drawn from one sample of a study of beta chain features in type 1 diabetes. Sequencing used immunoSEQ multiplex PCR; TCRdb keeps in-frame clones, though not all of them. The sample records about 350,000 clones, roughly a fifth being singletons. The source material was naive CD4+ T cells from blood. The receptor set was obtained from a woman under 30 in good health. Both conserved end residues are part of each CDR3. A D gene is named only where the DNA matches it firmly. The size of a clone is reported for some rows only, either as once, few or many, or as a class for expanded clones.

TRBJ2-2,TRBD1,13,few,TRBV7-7,TGTGCTAGCAGCTGGACAGGGGACGGGGAGCTGTTTTTT,CASSWTGDGELFF
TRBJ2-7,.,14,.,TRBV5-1,TGCGCCAGCAGGACCGGGCCTGGGAGGTTGGAGCAGTACTTC,CASRTGPGRLEQYF
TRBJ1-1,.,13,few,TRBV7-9,TGTGCCAGCAGCTTAACTGTATACACTGAAGCTTTCTTT,CASSLTVYTEAFF
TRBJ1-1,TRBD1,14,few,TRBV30,TGTGCCTGGAGTAGACAGGGGGAATGGACTGAAGCTTTCTTT,CAWSRQGEWTEAFF
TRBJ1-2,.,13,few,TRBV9,TGTGCCAGCAAGGGACTTTGGAACTATGGCTACACCTTC,CASKGLWNYGYTF
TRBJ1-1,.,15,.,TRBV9,TGTGCCAGCAGCGCTCTGGGGGGGCACAACACTGAAGCTTTCTTT,CASSALGGHNTEAFF
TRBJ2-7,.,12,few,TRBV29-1,TGCAGCGTTGGGGTCAGGGACTACGAGCAGTACTTC,CSVGVRDYEQYF
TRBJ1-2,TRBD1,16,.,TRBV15,TGTGCCACCAGCAGAGCGGGTCAGGGGGCGAATCACGGCTACACCTTC,CATSRAGQGANHGYTF
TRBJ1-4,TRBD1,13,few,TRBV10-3,TGTGCCATCAGTGAAAGGGGGCTGGAAAAACTGTTTTTT,CAISERGLEKLFF
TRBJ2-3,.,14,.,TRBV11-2,TGTGCCAGCAGCTTAAGCACGAGCACAGATACGCAGTATTTT,CASSLSTSTDTQYF
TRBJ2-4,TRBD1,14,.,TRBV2,TGTGCCAGCAGAGTGGGACAGGGTGGAGGCATTCAGTACTTC,CASRVGQGGGIQYF
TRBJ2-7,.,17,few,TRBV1,TGCACCGGCGGCGGGCAGAAGACTACCTCGAGCTCCTACGAGCAGTACTTC,CTGGGQKTTSSSYEQYF
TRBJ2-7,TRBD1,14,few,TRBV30,TGTGCCTGGAGTGGAACAGGGGGGACCTACGAGCAGTACTTC,CAWSGTGGTYEQYF
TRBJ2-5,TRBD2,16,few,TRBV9,TGTGCCAGCAGCGTCAGTCGGGGGGTGTACCAAGAGACCCAGTACTTC,CASSVSRGVYQETQYF
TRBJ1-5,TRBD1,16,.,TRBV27,TGTGCCAGCAGTTTATACCGGGACAGGATTAATCAGCCCCAGCATTTT,CASSLYRDRINQPQHF
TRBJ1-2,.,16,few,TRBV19,TGTGCCTCAACCGTAGGACAGTACGGGCTACTCGATGGCTACACCTTC,CASTVGQYGLLDGYTF
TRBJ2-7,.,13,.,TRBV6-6,TGTGCCAGCAGTCGACTAGAAACCCACGAGCAGTACTTC,CASSRLETHEQYF
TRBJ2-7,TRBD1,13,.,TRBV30,TGTGCCTGGAGGGGAACGGGACAGGGACTACGGTACTTC,CAWRGTGQGLRYF
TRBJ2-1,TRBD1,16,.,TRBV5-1,TGCGCCAGCACCCCCGGGACAGTCAATTCCTACAATGAGCAGTTCTTC,CASTPGTVNSYNEQFF
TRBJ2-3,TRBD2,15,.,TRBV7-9,TGTGCCAGCAGCTCGAGCGGGGGGAGCACAGATACGCAGTATTTT,CASSSSGGSTDTQYF
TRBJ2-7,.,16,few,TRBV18,TGTGCCAGCTCACCCTTCGACATCGCGGGGGCCGGCGAGCAGTACTTC,CASSPFDIAGAGEQYF
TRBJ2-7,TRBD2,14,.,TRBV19,TGTGCCAGTAGTATGAGGCGGGAGCTGGACGAGCAGTACTTC,CASSMRRELDEQYF
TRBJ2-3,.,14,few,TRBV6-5,TGTGCCAGCAGTTACTCCTACACGGGAGATACGCAGTATTTT,CASSYSYTGDTQYF
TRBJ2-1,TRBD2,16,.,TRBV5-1,TGCGCCAGCAGCTTGAGTGCGGGAGCAGAGTACAATGAGCAGTTCTTC,CASSLSAGAEYNEQFF
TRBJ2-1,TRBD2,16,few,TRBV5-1,TGCGCCAGCAGCTCGCTAGCGGGAGCGTCCTACAATGAGCAGTTCTTC,CASSSLAGASYNEQFF
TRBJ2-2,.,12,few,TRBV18,TGTGCCAGCTCACTCCGGGACAGGGAGCTGTTTTTT,CASSLRDRELFF
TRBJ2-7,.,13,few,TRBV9,TGTGCCAGCAGCGTAGGCCAGACCTACGAGCAGTACTTC,CASSVGQTYEQYF
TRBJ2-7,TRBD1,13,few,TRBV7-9,TGTGCCAGCAGCTCCCGGACAGGCTACGAGCAGTACTTC,CASSSRTGYEQYF
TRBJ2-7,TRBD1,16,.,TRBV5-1,TGCGCCAGCAGCTCGAACGAGGGGGCGGTTGCTTACGAGCAGTACTTC,CASSSNEGAVAYEQYF
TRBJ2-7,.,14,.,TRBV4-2,TGTGCCAGCAGCCAAAGTCACAGGGCCCACGAGCAGTACTTC,CASSQSHRAHEQYF
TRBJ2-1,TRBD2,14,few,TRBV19,TGTGCCAGTAGTATGTGGACTAGCGGGTCCGAGCAGTTCTTC,CASSMWTSGSEQFF
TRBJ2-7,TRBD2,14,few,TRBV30,TGTGCCTTACTCTCACGGCGGGAGGGCTACGAGCAGTACTTC,CALLSRREGYEQYF
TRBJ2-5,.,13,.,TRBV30,TGTGCCTGGACTTTCGGGTCCCAGGGGACCCAGTACTTC,CAWTFGSQGTQYF
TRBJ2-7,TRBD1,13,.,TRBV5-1,TGCGCCAGCAGCTCACAGGGGGAGTACGAGCAGTACTTC,CASSSQGEYEQYF
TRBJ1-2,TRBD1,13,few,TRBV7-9,TGTGCCAGCAGCGCGACAGGGGGGTATGGCTACACCTTC,CASSATGGYGYTF
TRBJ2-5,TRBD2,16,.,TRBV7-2,TGTGCCAGCAGCTTTTATCATGGTAGCGGGGGGGAGACCCAGTACTTC,CASSFYHGSGGETQYF
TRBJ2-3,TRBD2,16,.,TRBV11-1,TGTGCCAGCAGCTTTGGGACTAGCGGGTTCACAGATACGCAGTATTTT,CASSFGTSGFTDTQYF
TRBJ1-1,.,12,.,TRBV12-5,TGTGCTAGTGCCTTAGCGGGGGGAGAAGCTTTCTTT,CASALAGGEAFF
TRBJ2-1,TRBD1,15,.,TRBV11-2,TGTGCCAGCAGCTGGCGACAGGGGGCAAGGAATGAGCAGTTCTTC,CASSWRQGARNEQFF
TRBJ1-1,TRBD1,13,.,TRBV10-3,TGTGCCATCAGTGGACAGGGCAACACTGAAGCTTTCTTT,CAISGQGNTEAFF
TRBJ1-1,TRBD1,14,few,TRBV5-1,TGCGCCAGCAGCTTGGAGGGACAGGGAACTGAAGCTTTCTTT,CASSLEGQGTEAFF
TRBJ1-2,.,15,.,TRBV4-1,TGCGCCAGCAGCCAAGATGCAGCGGCGCACTATGGCTACACCTTC,CASSQDAAAHYGYTF
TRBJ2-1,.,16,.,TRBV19,TGTGCCAGTAGTATCGGTAGCGGTAGCTCCTACAATGAGCAGTTCTTC,CASSIGSGSSYNEQFF
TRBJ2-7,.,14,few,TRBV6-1,TGTGCCAGCAGTGAGTTAGCGGAGACCTACGAGCAGTACTTC,CASSELAETYEQYF
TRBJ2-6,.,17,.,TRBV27,TGTGCCAGCAGTTTATTCCCCTCTCCCTCTGGGGCCAACGTCCTGACTTTC,CASSLFPSPSGANVLTF